This entry lists 2 T cell receptor beta chains sequenced from one sample in a study of memory CD4+ T cells and cytomegalovirus serostatus. TCRdb keeps only in-frame clones here, not all; method: immunoSEQ multiplex PCR. The top ten hold around 1.9% of the sample, which has about 44,000 clones, just over 75% seen once. The sort gate was single viable CD3+CD4+CD8-CD45RO+ cells for memory CD4+ T cells. Sequences were obtained from memory CD4+ T cells from blood. The receptors were sampled from an adult in good health and CMV-seronegative.

There are a few counts of this clone. J is TRBJ2-5 and V is TRBV5-1; no clear D gene. The CDR3 contains 14 residues. CDR1 SGHRS and CDR2 YFSETQ come from the germline V gene. Trimming pared 0 bases from V and 1 base from J, leaving 7 bases between. CDR3 loop: CASSLEVGQETQYF. The DNA for the CDR3 is TGCGCCAGCAGCTTGGAGGTGGGCCAAGAGACCCAGTACTTC.

The rearrangement links TRBV5-1 to TRBJ2-3, with 7 bases aligning to TRBD2. V gave up 0 bases and J gave up 2 bases; unmatched junction bases: 6. The CDR3 totals 16 residues. The germline CDR1 and CDR2 sequences are SGHRS and YFSETQ. The CDR3 region has the DNA TGCGCCAGCAGCTTGGGGCTAGCGGCCACCACAGATACGCAGTATTTT. It specifies CASSLGLAATTDTQYF. Together with reference TRBV5-1 and TRBJ2-3, the CDR3 gives the full variable domain: KAGVTQTPRYLIKTRGQQVTLSCSPISGHRSVSWYQQTPGQGLQFLFEYFSETQRNKGNFPGRFSGRQFSNSRSEMNVSTLELGDSALYLCASSLGLAATTDTQYFGPGTRLTVL.